This is a list of T cell receptor beta chains from one sample in a study of T-cell memory formation after mild COVID-19. TCRdb called the 5' RACE reads again in MiXCR, with one record for every CDR3 protein. The sample records approximately 260,000 distinct CDR3 sequences, 18% being singletons. Sequencing was performed on PBMCs or a T cell subset sorted from them (not recorded which). The receptors here all came from a man in his late teens or twenties who had mild COVID-19 (a few samples of this study predate the infection). Cell type and time point are not known. CDR3s include the opening cysteine and the closing phenylalanine or tryptophan. D genes are given only for firm matches. Clone size is given for some rows only: seen once, a few or many times, or a class if the clone is expanded.

>TRBJ1-2|.|.|TRBV28
CASSLGSGANYGYTF
TGTGCCAGCAGTTTAGGTTCGGGAGCTAACTATGGCTACACCTTC
>TRBJ2-5|.|TRBD1|TRBV7-9
CASSARQGAGETQYF
TGTGCCAGCAGCGCCCGACAGGGGGCGGGAGAGACCCAGTACTTC
>TRBJ1-1|few|.|TRBV4-1
CASSQDSFEAFF
TGCGCCAGCAGCCAAGATTCGTTTGAAGCTTTCTTT
>TRBJ1-5|few|.|TRBV7-2
CASSFPGGRSNQPQHF
TGTGCCAGCAGCTTCCCGGGGGGGCGGAGCAATCAGCCCCAGCATTTT
>TRBJ2-5|.|TRBD2|TRBV20-1
CSARTYSGQETQYF
TGCAGTGCCCGGACCTATAGCGGGCAAGAGACCCAGTACTTC
>TRBJ2-3|few|.|TRBV12-3/TRBV12-4
CASSLGQLSTDTQYF
TGTGCCAGCAGTTTAGGGCAGCTAAGCACAGATACGCAGTATTTT
>TRBJ1-5|once|TRBD1|TRBV4-2
CASSQVKQGAQPQHF
TGTGCCAGCAGCCAAGTAAAACAGGGGGCTCAGCCCCAGCATTTT
>TRBJ1-5|few|.|TRBV25-1
CASSEMDSETGQPQHF
TGTGCCAGCAGTGAAATGGACAGCGAGACGGGTCAGCCCCAGCATTTT
>TRBJ1-1|.|TRBD1|TRBV29-1
CSGRRDRGTEAFF
TGCAGCGGGCGGCGGGACAGGGGCACTGAAGCTTTCTTT
>TRBJ2-5|.|.|TRBV4-3
CASSQILNPRETQYF
TGCGCCAGCAGCCAGATCTTAAACCCGAGGGAGACCCAGTACTTC
>TRBJ1-5|many|.|TRBV6-6
CASSSRQRATIQPQHF
TGTGCCAGCAGCTCCCGTCAGCGGGCGACGATTCAGCCCCAGCATTTT